The 26 T cell receptor beta chains below all came from one sample that was sequenced in a study of PD-1 blockade in classical Hodgkin lymphoma. Repertoires were generated with immunoSEQ multiplex PCR, while TCRdb's copy carries only in-frame clones and drops some. This sample has roughly 100,000 clones, with around 89% found just once. Every single patient, without exception, relapsed after autologous stem cell transplantation, and brentuximab vedotin exposure varied. The sample consisted of peripheral blood mononuclear cells (PBMCs), taken before the second cycle of nivolumab. Receptors were obtained from a human donor with classical Hodgkin lymphoma.

The chain links TRBV5-1 to TRBJ1-1, with D maybe TRBD1 (5 bases). The V end lost 2 bases, the J end lost 0 bases, and 11 bases lay between the germline ends. This CDR3 has 15 amino acids. Germline V CDR1 and CDR2: SGHRS, YFSETQ. In nucleotides, the CDR3 is TGCGCCAGCAGCTTATCCAGGGCCTTGAACACTGAAGCTTTCTTT. As protein: CASSLSRALNTEAFF.

The gene calls are TRBV29-1 and TRBJ2-3, with 10 bases that match TRBD1. Germline loops: CDR1 SQVTM, CDR2 ANQGSEA. The CDR3 runs to 15 residues. Germline trimming cut 6 bases from V and 0 bases from J; bases unmatched to any gene: 6. CDR3 sequence: CSVPRDRGSTDTQYF. The CDR3 DNA sequence: TGCAGCGTCCCTCGGGACAGGGGAAGCACAGATACGCAGTATTTT.

V gene TRBV30 combines with J gene TRBJ2-5, with 9 bases matching TRBD2. Looked up from germline, CDR1 is GTSNPN and CDR2 is SVGIG (reference sequence). V gave up 0 bases and J gave up 2 bases; unmatched junction bases: 4. The CDR3 has 15 amino acids. The CDR3 nucleotides read TGTGCCTGGAGTGTGAAGCGGGGGGCTCAAGAGACCCAGTACTTC. This sequence encodes CAWSVKRGAQETQYF.

The chain couples TRBV5-6 to TRBJ1-3; D not certain. Germline CDR1 and CDR2: SGHDT and YYEEEE. The CDR3 runs to 14 residues. Trimming removed 5 bases from V and 3 bases from J, with 12 bases in between. CDR3 nucleotide sequence: TGTGCCAGCAGTAACCCAGCCCTTGGAAACACCATATATTTT. Its protein product is CASSNPALGNTIYF.

V gene TRBV19 combines with J gene TRBJ1-2; unclear D gene. The CDR3 runs to 14 residues. In germline, CDR1 is LNHDA, CDR2 SQIVND (reference sequence). V shed 5 bases and J shed 6 bases, with 16 bases lying between them. This CDR3 is CASSLLRAANGYTF. The CDR3 DNA sequence: TGTGCCAGTAGTTTATTAAGGGCAGCCAATGGCTACACCTTC.

The CDR3 reads CASSISWGPFSGNTIYF. CDR3 DNA: TGTGCCAGCAGCATTAGCTGGGGACCCTTCTCTGGAAACACCATATATTTT. The chain combines TRBV5-6 with TRBJ1-3; the D gene is possibly TRBD1 (5 bases). Germline CDR1 is SGHDT and CDR2 is YYEEEE. The CDR3 has 17 residues. V lost 4 bases and J lost 0, with 17 bases in between.

The chain recombines TRBV7-7 with TRBJ2-5, with 8 bases fitting TRBD1. Germline CDR1 SSHAT, CDR2 FNYEAQ (reference sequence). The CDR3 has 14 residues. Trimming took 3 bases from V and 2 from J; bases not matched to a gene: 2. The CDR3 DNA reads TGTGCCAGCAGCTTTGGACAGGGACAAGAGACCCAGTACTTC. The encoded protein is CASSFGQGQETQYF.

This clone occurred once. The J gene is TRBJ1-1, the V gene TRBV7-2; no clear D gene. This CDR3 comprises 13 residues. The germline V gene encodes CDR1 SGHTA and CDR2 FQGNSA. The V and J ends lost 5 bases and 7 bases respectively, with 14 bases between them. CDR3 DNA sequence: TGTGCCAGCAGCCGAGCCACCGGGCTTGAAGCTTTCTTT. Translated: CASSRATGLEAFF.

This clone was detected once. This chain links TRBV5-1 with TRBJ2-3, with 7 nucleotides matching TRBD2. Germline-derived CDR1 and CDR2 are SGHRS and YFSETQ. The trim removed 4 bases at V and 1 base at J, leaving 12 bases unmatched. The CDR3 spans 17 residues. The DNA for the CDR3 is TGCGCCAGCAGCCTGCTTTGGGAGGGAGGGGGCACAGATACGCAGTATTTT. This sequence encodes CASSLLWEGGGTDTQYF.

The chain employs TRBV6-5 and TRBJ2-7, with D possibly being TRBD2 (5 bases). V lost 4 bases, J lost 2 bases, and 15 bases lay in between. Germline V CDR1 and CDR2: MNHEY, SVGAGI. This CDR3 has 15 amino acids. The CDR3: CASSSGSGLAYEQYF. The DNA of the CDR3 is TGTGCCAGCAGTTCGGGCTCGGGATTGGCCTACGAGCAGTACTTC.

The chain recombines TRBV7-9 with TRBJ2-7, with D perhaps being TRBD1 or TRBD2 (5 bases each). This CDR3 has 13 residues. Germline lookup yields CDR1 SEHNR and CDR2 FQNEAQ (reference sequence). Trimming left V 0 bases short and J 5 bases short, with 8 bases between. The CDR3 DNA reads as TGTGCCAGCAGCTTAGCGGGGGTGGACGAGCAGTACTTC. This gives the protein CASSLAGVDEQYF.

This chain uses TRBV7-2 with TRBJ1-1, with D unresolved. This CDR3 has 15 residues. V lost 4 bases to trimming and J lost 3 bases, with 15 bases between them. Germline CDR1 is SGHTA and CDR2 is FQGNSA. The DNA for the CDR3 is TGTGCCAGCAGCTATATGGGCGATGGGGACACTGAAGCTTTCTTT. It is translated as CASSYMGDGDTEAFF.

The table lists this clone with a count of one. V and J are TRBV29-1 and TRBJ2-5, with a weak D call TRBD1 (6 bases). The CDR3 covers 14 residues. Germline V gene lookup returns CDR1 SQVTM and CDR2 ANQGSEA. V was shortened by 4 bases and J by 2 bases, with 14 bases between the two germline ends. The CDR3 region is CSVVGLGTQETQYF. In DNA form, the CDR3 reads TGCAGCGTTGTTGGACTTGGGACACAAGAGACCCAGTACTTC.

The J gene is TRBJ1-6, the V gene TRBV6-6, with TRBD1 as a possible D gene (6 bases). Germline V gene sequence: CDR1 MNHNY, CDR2 SVGAGI (reference sequence). This CDR3 spans 15 amino acids. Trimming took off 11 bases at V and 7 bases at J, with 21 bases between the two ends. DNA of the CDR3: TGTGCCGGCGGTCAGGGGTACTCTGCCAATTCACCCCTCCACTTT. Protein: CAGGQGYSANSPLHF.

This chain uses TRBV10-3 with TRBJ2-5; D is possibly TRBD1 (6 bases). From germline, CDR1 is ENHRY and CDR2 SYGVKD. Trimming took off 2 bases at V and 9 bases at J, with 16 bases between the two ends. The CDR3 is 14 amino acids. CDR3 in amino acids: CAISEGLQGIAQYF. CDR3 sequence (DNA): TGTGCCATCAGTGAGGGACTGCAGGGGATTGCCCAGTACTTC.

The CDR3 DNA is TGTGCCAGTAGTATAGATCTCCCGGGACGAGGGGCCAACGTCCTGACTTTC. It codes for CASSIDLPGRGANVLTF. The chain couples TRBV19 to TRBJ2-6; D may correspond to TRBD1 or TRBD2 (5 bases each). This CDR3 is built from 17 residues. Per the germline V gene, CDR1 is LNHDA and CDR2 is SQIVND (reference sequence). The V and J ends lost 0 bases and 4 bases respectively, with 13 bases between them.

The chain carries TRBV5-8 and TRBJ1-5, with TRBD1 as a possible D gene (5 bases). The germline V and J ends were trimmed by 1 base and 6 bases, with 17 bases remaining between them. The CDR3 is 16 amino acids. Germline CDR1 SGHTS, CDR2 YDEGEE. The CDR3 coding sequence is TGTGCCAGCAGCTTGCCTCGGGGGGTCGGAATTCAGCCCCAGCATTTT. It encodes CASSLPRGVGIQPQHF.

The chain has TRBV15 and TRBJ1-6; D is ambiguous. Looked up from germline, CDR1 is LNHNV and CDR2 is YYDKDF (reference sequence). V lost 5 bases and J 0 bases, leaving 8 bases between the germline ends. CDR3 size: 15 residues. The CDR3 loop reads CATSVQSSYNSPLHF. The DNA for the CDR3 is TGTGCCACCAGCGTCCAGAGCTCCTATAATTCACCCCTCCACTTT.

This rearrangement joins TRBV27 to TRBJ1-1; D uncertain. The CDR3 extends over 13 amino acids. V shed 3 bases and J shed 5 bases, with 10 bases lying between them. Germline V gives CDR1 MNHEY, CDR2 SMNVEV (reference sequence). Written as DNA, the CDR3 is TGTGCCAGCAGTTTTTCGGGGAAAACTGAAGCTTTCTTT. Amino acid sequence: CASSFSGKTEAFF.

This chain connects TRBV5-4 to TRBJ1-2, with TRBD1 matching over 9 bases. V lost 7 bases to trimming and J lost 6 bases; unmatched junction nucleotides: 19. Germline loops: CDR1 SGHNT, CDR2 YYREEE (reference sequence). The length of the CDR3 is 17 residues. Here the CDR3 DNA reads TGTGCCAGCTCCATTCGGGGGACAGGGACGTTTCGGCATGGCTACACCTTC. Translating gives CASSIRGTGTFRHGYTF.

This sequence joins TRBV7-9 and TRBJ2-1; D possibly corresponds to TRBD2 (5 bases). Per germline, CDR1 SEHNR and CDR2 FQNEAQ (reference sequence). The CDR3 length is 14 residues. The V gene lost 7 bases and the J gene lost 4 bases, with 14 bases spanning the gap. CDR3 sequence reads: CASNPWTGYNEQFF. CDR3 nucleotides: TGTGCCAGCAACCCATGGACGGGGTACAATGAGCAGTTCTTC.

The chain uses TRBV4-2 and TRBJ1-4; D gene ambiguous. The germline V and J ends were trimmed by 2 bases and 0 bases, with 10 bases remaining between them. This CDR3 contains 16 residues. Germline values: CDR1 LGHNA, CDR2 YNFKEQ. The CDR3 region is CASSQFLPATNEKLFF. DNA of the CDR3: TGTGCCAGCAGCCAATTTCTCCCCGCAACTAATGAAAAACTGTTTTTT.

V and J are TRBV5-8 and TRBJ1-4; D possibly corresponds to TRBD1 (6 bases). This CDR3 is 15 amino acids long. Germline V lookup: CDR1 SGHTS, CDR2 YDEGEE. V lost 5 bases and J lost 4, with 15 bases in between. The CDR3 nucleotides read TGTGCCAGCAGACTGGACAGAAGTATTAATGAAAAACTGTTTTTT. It specifies CASRLDRSINEKLFF.

The gene calls are TRBV10-3 and TRBJ2-2, with 15 bases matching TRBD2. CDR3 length: 17 amino acids. The trim removed 2 bases at V and 9 bases at J, leaving 7 bases unmatched. CDR1 and CDR2 from the germline V gene are ENHRY and SYGVKD. Here the CDR3 reads CAISEGTSGGYPRELFF. The CDR3 DNA follows: TGTGCCATCAGTGAGGGGACTAGCGGGGGGTATCCAAGGGAGCTGTTTTTT.

The chain carries TRBV6-5 and TRBJ1-2; D is unclear. The CDR3 is 14 residues long. With 6 bases removed from V and 3 bases from J, the gap between germline ends came to 14 bases. Germline loops: CDR1 MNHEY, CDR2 SVGAGI. In DNA, the CDR3 is TGTGCCAGCAGAAGAATACAAGTCGACTATGGCTACACCTTC. This sequence encodes CASRRIQVDYGYTF.

This sequence joins TRBV7-7 and TRBJ2-5, with D unresolved. The germline gives CDR1 SSHAT, CDR2 FNYEAQ (reference sequence). V was trimmed by 3 bases and J by 3 bases, leaving 14 bases between them. This CDR3 contains 15 residues. CDR3 in amino acids: CASSLNSLGKETQYF. Written as DNA, the CDR3 is TGTGCCAGCAGCTTGAACAGTTTGGGAAAAGAGACCCAGTACTTC.